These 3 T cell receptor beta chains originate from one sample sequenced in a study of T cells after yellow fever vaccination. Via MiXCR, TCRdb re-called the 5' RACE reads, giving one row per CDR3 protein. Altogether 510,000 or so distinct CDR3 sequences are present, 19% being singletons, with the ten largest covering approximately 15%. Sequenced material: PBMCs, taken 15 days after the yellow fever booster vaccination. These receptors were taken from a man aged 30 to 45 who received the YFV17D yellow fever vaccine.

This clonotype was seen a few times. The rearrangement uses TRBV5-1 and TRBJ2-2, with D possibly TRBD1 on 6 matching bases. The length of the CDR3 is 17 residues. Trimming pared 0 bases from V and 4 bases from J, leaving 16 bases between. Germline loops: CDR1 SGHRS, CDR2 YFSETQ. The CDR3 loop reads CASSLGAGARATGELFF. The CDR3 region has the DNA TGCGCCAGCAGCTTGGGTGCAGGGGCGCGAGCCACCGGGGAGCTGTTTTTT.

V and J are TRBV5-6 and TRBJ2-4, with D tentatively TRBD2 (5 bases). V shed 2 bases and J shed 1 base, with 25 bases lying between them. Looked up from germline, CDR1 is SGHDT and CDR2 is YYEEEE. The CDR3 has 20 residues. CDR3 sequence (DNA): TGTGCCAGCAGCTTAGTATGGGAGCCCGGTGGTAGTCTGGCCAAAAACATTCAGTACTTC. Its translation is CASSLVWEPGGSLAKNIQYF.

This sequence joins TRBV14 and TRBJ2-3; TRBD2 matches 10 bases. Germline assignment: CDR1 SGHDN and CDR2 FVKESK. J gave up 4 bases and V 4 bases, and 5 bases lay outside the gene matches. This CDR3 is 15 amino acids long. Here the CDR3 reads CASSPSGSPADTQYF. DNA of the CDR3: TGTGCCAGCAGCCCTAGCGGGAGTCCGGCAGATACGCAGTATTTT.